A single sample is the source of the 13 T cell receptor beta chains below, sequenced in a study of CD8 T cells in Susac syndrome. The RNA input was roughly 0.45 to 1 ug, and it was reverse transcribed with random hexamers. TCRdb re-analysed the immunoSEQ multiplex PCR reads in MiXCR, keeping a single row per CDR3 protein. The table has 210,000 or so distinct CDR3 sequences, roughly 90% seen once. The sequenced sample was CD8+ T cells from PBMCs. Receptor source: a human donor with multiple sclerosis.

V is TRBV2 and J is TRBJ2-1, with 9 bases identical to TRBD2. Trimming at V came to 5 bases and at J to 9 bases, leaving 14 bases not matched to a gene. Germline CDR1 reads SNHLY; CDR2 reads FYNNEI. The CDR3 spans 16 residues. CDR3: CASSWRFGGRGGEQFF. CDR3 nucleotide sequence: TGTGCCAGCAGTTGGAGGTTTGGCGGGAGGGGCGGTGAGCAGTTCTTC.

This clonotype appeared once. This chain uses TRBV7-2 with TRBJ1-2, with D uncertain. The CDR3 is made up of 14 amino acids. Germline values: CDR1 SGHTA, CDR2 FQGNSA. The V end lost 1 base, the J end lost 4 bases, and 10 bases lay between the germline ends. The CDR3 spells CASSLGSTVYGYTF. CDR3 sequence (DNA): TGTGCCAGCAGCTTAGGTAGCACCGTCTATGGCTACACCTTC.

V gene TRBV5-1 combines with J gene TRBJ2-3; D unresolved. The ends were cut back, 1 base at V and 0 bases at J, with 12 bases in the middle. The CDR3 length is 16 residues. The germline CDR1 and CDR2 sequences are SGHRS and YFSETQ. The DNA for the CDR3 is TGCGCCAGCAGCTTGACCGGACGGTCTAGCACAGATACGCAGTATTTT. This encodes CASSLTGRSSTDTQYF. Based on the CDR3 plus reference TRBV5-1 and TRBJ2-3, the full variable domain is KAGVTQTPRYLIKTRGQQVTLSCSPISGHRSVSWYQQTPGQGLQFLFEYFSETQRNKGNFPGRFSGRQFSNSRSEMNVSTLELGDSALYLCASSLTGRSSTDTQYFGPGTRLTVL.

The rearrangement links TRBV29-1 to TRBJ1-2; D ambiguous. Germline CDR1 and CDR2: SQVTM and ANQGSEA. V lost 7 bases to trimming and J lost 1 base, with 16 bases between them. The CDR3 runs to 14 residues. The CDR3 loop reads CSGLTGPINYGYTF. In nucleotides, the CDR3 is TGCAGCGGGTTAACTGGACCTATTAACTATGGCTACACCTTC.

The rearrangement uses TRBV4-2 and TRBJ2-3, with a weak D call TRBD2 (5 bases). This CDR3 contains 17 residues. Germline V gives CDR1 LGHNA, CDR2 YNFKEQ. Deletions cut 4 bases from V and 0 bases from J, with 17 bases between. For the CDR3, the DNA is TGTGCCAGCAGCCCAGACGTAGGGTGGACTAGCACAGATACGCAGTATTTT. Its protein product is CASSPDVGWTSTDTQYF.

CDR3 residues: CASSTGFPGELFF. CDR3 bases: TGTGCCAGCTCAACAGGGTTTCCCGGGGAGCTGTTTTTT. The rearrangement links TRBV18 to TRBJ2-2, with D possibly being TRBD1 (6 bases). Germline lookup yields CDR1 KGHSH and CDR2 LQKENI. Between the trimmed V and J ends, which lost 5 bases and 6 bases, there was a span of 10 bases. CDR3 length: 13 residues.

This clonotype is a singleton in its sample. The chain links TRBV4-2 to TRBJ2-5, with 13 bases fitting TRBD2. V gave up 0 bases and J gave up 5 bases; unmatched junction bases: 9. The CDR3 runs 18 residues. Germline lookup yields CDR1 LGHNA and CDR2 YNFKEQ. In DNA form, the CDR3 reads TGTGCCAGCAGCCAAGATTTTACTAGCGGGAGGGGGTTGGAGACCCAGTACTTC. Translation: CASSQDFTSGRGLETQYF.

Regarding this clonotype: Since a much larger clone is just one base distant, this may be a read error. The CDR3, as DNA: TGTGCCAGCAGGTTGGGGGGCTACGAGCAGTACTTC. Encoded protein: CASRLGGYEQYF. The chain carries TRBV12-3 or TRBV12-4 and TRBJ2-7, with TRBD2 as a possible D gene (6 bases). There are 12 residues in the CDR3. V was shortened by 6 bases and J by 3 bases, with 9 bases between the two germline ends.

The chain combines TRBV9 with TRBJ1-4; D is uncertain. The CDR3 consists of 12 residues. Trimming stripped 4 bases from V and 2 bases from J, with 3 bases between. Looked up from germline, CDR1 is SGDLS and CDR2 is YYNGEE. CDR3 coding DNA: TGTGCCAGCAGCAAGACTAATGAAAAACTGTTTTTT. Translating gives CASSKTNEKLFF. Looking up the rest from reference TRBV9 and TRBJ1-4 gives the full variable domain: DSGVTQTPKHLITATGQRVTLRCSPRSGDLSVYWYQQSLDQGLQFLIQYYNGEERAKGNILERFSAQQFPDLHSELNLSSLELGDSALYFCASSKTNEKLFFGSGTQLSVL.

This chain links TRBV20-1 with TRBJ1-4; possible D gene TRBD1, 5 bases. V was shortened by 3 bases and J by 6 bases, with 11 bases between the two germline ends. CDR1 is DFQATT, CDR2 SNEGSKA, per germline (reference sequence). The CDR3 has 13 amino acids. Here the CDR3 reads CSARQGGYEKLFF. CDR3 coding DNA: TGCAGTGCTAGGCAGGGCGGCTATGAAAAACTGTTTTTT.

The chain couples TRBV6-6 to TRBJ1-1; 8 bases are shared with TRBD1. Germline CDR1 MNHNY, CDR2 SVGAGI (reference sequence). The V and J ends lost 4 bases and 7 bases, in that order; junction bases with no gene match: 8. The CDR3 has 14 residues. Here the CDR3 DNA reads TGTGCCAGCAGTTCCGAGACAGGGGCCTTTGAAGCTTTCTTT. It yields the protein CASSSETGAFEAFF.

J is TRBJ1-4 and V is TRBV30, with TRBD1 as a possible D gene (6 bases). Per germline, CDR1 GTSNPN and CDR2 SVGIG (reference sequence). This CDR3 is 15 amino acids long. Deletions cut 0 bases from V and 8 bases from J, with 16 bases between. CDR3 residues: CAWSVAGHSREKLFF. CDR3 DNA: TGTGCCTGGAGTGTAGCGGGACATAGTCGGGAAAAACTGTTTTTT. The entire variable domain, with the rest obtained from reference TRBV30 and TRBJ1-4, is as follows: SQTIHQWPATLVQPVGSPLSLECTVEGTSNPNLYWYRQAAGRGLQLLFYSVGIGQISSEVPQNLSASRPQDRQFILSSKKLLLSDSGFYLCAWSVAGHSREKLFFGSGTQLSVL.

CDR3 sequence (DNA): TGTGCCAGCAGCTTGCCTGGGTTGATTGAGACCCAGTACTTC. Its protein is CASSLPGLIETQYF. The chain uses TRBV7-9 and TRBJ2-5; the D is unclear. The CDR3 covers 14 residues. CDR1 SEHNR and CDR2 FQNEAQ come from the germline V gene (reference sequence). V was clipped by 3 bases and J by 5 bases, with 13 bases between them.